A selection of T cell receptor beta chains follows, all from one sample in a study of cytomegalovirus exposure and HLA in healthy donors. Generated by immunoSEQ multiplex PCR, the TCRdb table keeps only in-frame clones and is missing some. In the table there are 150,000 to 160,000 clones, over 60% of which are singletons. Sequencing input: PBMCs. The receptors come from a woman between 35 and 50 years old in good health and CMV-seronegative. CDR3s include the opening cysteine and the closing phenylalanine or tryptophan. The D gene is left open where the match is weak. The listing skips clone size in some rows; elsewhere it reads once, few, many or a size class.

cdr3_nt: TGTGCCAGCAGCTTAGTTTCCAACGAGCAGTACTTC
cdr3_aa: CASSLVSNEQYF
clone_size: -
v_call: TRBV13
j_call: TRBJ2-7
d_call: -

cdr3_nt: TGCGCCAGCAGCTTGGCCAGCGTGTCCCGGGGAAACACCATATATTTT
cdr3_aa: CASSLASVSRGNTIYF
clone_size: -
v_call: TRBV5-1
j_call: TRBJ1-3
d_call: -

cdr3_nt: TGTGCCAGCAGTGACGGGCAGAGTAGCGATGAGCAGTTCTTC
cdr3_aa: CASSDGQSSDEQFF
clone_size: few
v_call: TRBV6-4
j_call: TRBJ2-1
d_call: -

cdr3_nt: TGTGCCAGCAGTGACGTAGCGGGGGGTGGGTCAGATACGCAGTATTTT
cdr3_aa: CASSDVAGGGSDTQYF
clone_size: -
v_call: TRBV28
j_call: TRBJ2-3
d_call: TRBD2

cdr3_nt: TGCGCCAGCAGACCCTCGAGCTCCTACAATGAGCAGTTCTTC
cdr3_aa: CASRPSSSYNEQFF
clone_size: -
v_call: TRBV5-1
j_call: TRBJ2-1
d_call: -

cdr3_nt: TGCGCCAGCAGCTGGGTGGGGCAGGAGGAAAAACTGTTTTTT
cdr3_aa: CASSWVGQEEKLFF
clone_size: once
v_call: TRBV5-1
j_call: TRBJ1-4
d_call: -

cdr3_nt: TGCAGCGGCGGGGACAGGGCCGAGCAGTACTTC
cdr3_aa: CSGGDRAEQYF
clone_size: -
v_call: TRBV29-1
j_call: TRBJ2-7
d_call: TRBD1

cdr3_nt: TGCGGCAGCAGAAGTTGGGACAGCCTTATCTCTGGAAACACCATATATTTT
cdr3_aa: CGSRSWDSLISGNTIYF
clone_size: -
v_call: TRBV4-1
j_call: TRBJ1-3
d_call: TRBD1

cdr3_nt: TGTGCCAGCAGCGCCCCTAGCGGGGGGAACACAGATACGCAGTATTTT
cdr3_aa: CASSAPSGGNTDTQYF
clone_size: -
v_call: TRBV2
j_call: TRBJ2-3
d_call: TRBD2

cdr3_nt: TGTGCCAGCAGCTTAACTAGCGGGCTTAAAGGACACAATGAGCAGTTCTTC
cdr3_aa: CASSLTSGLKGHNEQFF
clone_size: -
v_call: TRBV7-8
j_call: TRBJ2-1
d_call: TRBD2

cdr3_nt: TGTGCCAGCTCCGGGGACAGGGCTGCCGAAGCTTTCTTT
cdr3_aa: CASSGDRAAEAFF
clone_size: -
v_call: TRBV27
j_call: TRBJ1-1
d_call: TRBD1

cdr3_nt: TGTGCCAGCAGCTTAGACGGCCGCGGCACTGAAGCTTTCTTT
cdr3_aa: CASSLDGRGTEAFF
clone_size: -
v_call: TRBV7-8
j_call: TRBJ1-1
d_call: -

cdr3_nt: TGCGCCAGCAGTGTAACGGTGAACACTGAAGCTTTCTTT
cdr3_aa: CASSVTVNTEAFF
clone_size: -
v_call: TRBV10-2
j_call: TRBJ1-1
d_call: -

cdr3_nt: TGTGCCAGCAGTCCCGGTGGGGGGACAGGGTATGGCTACACCTTC
cdr3_aa: CASSPGGGTGYGYTF
clone_size: -
v_call: TRBV28
j_call: TRBJ1-2
d_call: TRBD1

cdr3_nt: TGTGCCAGCAGCCCGACAGCAGGACCCTACGAGCAGTACTTC
cdr3_aa: CASSPTAGPYEQYF
clone_size: -
v_call: TRBV6-5
j_call: TRBJ2-7
d_call: -

cdr3_nt: TGTGCCAGCAGTGAGAGTAGGCATGGCGGTGGCTACACCTTC
cdr3_aa: CASSESRHGGGYTF
clone_size: -
v_call: TRBV6-4
j_call: TRBJ1-2
d_call: -

cdr3_nt: TGTGCCAGCTCACGTCAGGGGGCAGGGGGTAGTGAAGCTTTCTTT
cdr3_aa: CASSRQGAGGSEAFF
clone_size: few
v_call: TRBV25-1
j_call: TRBJ1-1
d_call: TRBD1

cdr3_nt: TGTGCCAGCAGCTTACAGGGGGGAGCTGGCTACACCTTC
cdr3_aa: CASSLQGGAGYTF
clone_size: -
v_call: TRBV28
j_call: TRBJ1-2
d_call: TRBD1

cdr3_nt: TGTGCCAGCAGTTTCCTCCCCGGTGGACAGAGAAGGGTAGCCGAGCAGTACTTC
cdr3_aa: CASSFLPGGQRRVAEQYF
clone_size: -
v_call: TRBV27
j_call: TRBJ2-7
d_call: -

cdr3_nt: TGCGCCAGCAGCCCCGGGACAGGGGGCGCAAATCAGCCCCAGCATTTT
cdr3_aa: CASSPGTGGANQPQHF
clone_size: -
v_call: TRBV5-1
j_call: TRBJ1-5
d_call: TRBD1

cdr3_nt: TGTGCCAGCAGCCGCCTGGGGCAGGAATCCGTCGAGCAGTACTTC
cdr3_aa: CASSRLGQESVEQYF
clone_size: -
v_call: TRBV7-9
j_call: TRBJ2-7
d_call: -

cdr3_nt: TGTGCCAGCAGCTCCCCCACTGAGGGGGATGAAGCTTTCTTT
cdr3_aa: CASSSPTEGDEAFF
clone_size: -
v_call: TRBV7-8
j_call: TRBJ1-1
d_call: -

cdr3_nt: TGTGCCAGCAGCTTGGGACAGGGGCTTTACTATGGCTACACCTTC
cdr3_aa: CASSLGQGLYYGYTF
clone_size: -
v_call: TRBV7-9
j_call: TRBJ1-2
d_call: TRBD1

cdr3_nt: TGCGCCAGCAGACGAGGGAATAGCGGGTACGAGCAGTACTTC
cdr3_aa: CASRRGNSGYEQYF
clone_size: -
v_call: TRBV5-1
j_call: TRBJ2-7
d_call: TRBD2

cdr3_nt: TGTGCCAGTAGTGGGGGACTAGCGGGGCCGGTGGCCTCTCCCCTCAATGAGCAGTTCTTC
cdr3_aa: CASSGGLAGPVASPLNEQFF
clone_size: -
v_call: TRBV19
j_call: TRBJ2-1
d_call: TRBD2

cdr3_nt: TGTGCCAGCAGCTTGGGTAGGACAGTAGCAACTAATGAAAAACTGTTTTTT
cdr3_aa: CASSLGRTVATNEKLFF
clone_size: -
v_call: TRBV5-5
j_call: TRBJ1-4
d_call: -

cdr3_nt: TGCGCCAGCAGCCGAGACTTTCAGGACTTTAACTATGGCTACACCTTC
cdr3_aa: CASSRDFQDFNYGYTF
clone_size: few
v_call: TRBV5-1
j_call: TRBJ1-2
d_call: -

cdr3_nt: TGTGCCAGTAGTGCCCGCCAGACAGGGGATGATCAGCCCCAGCATTTT
cdr3_aa: CASSARQTGDDQPQHF
clone_size: -
v_call: TRBV19
j_call: TRBJ1-5
d_call: TRBD1

cdr3_nt: TGCGCCAGCAGCCAACACTCCATCTCTGGAAACACCATATATTTT
cdr3_aa: CASSQHSISGNTIYF
clone_size: -
v_call: TRBV4-1
j_call: TRBJ1-3
d_call: -

cdr3_nt: TGCGCCAGCAGCCCATCGGGGTCCCTAGGGGAGCAGTTCTTC
cdr3_aa: CASSPSGSLGEQFF
clone_size: -
v_call: TRBV5-1
j_call: TRBJ2-1
d_call: -

cdr3_nt: TGTGCCAGCAAAACGGACAGGAACACTGAAGCTTTCTTT
cdr3_aa: CASKTDRNTEAFF
clone_size: -
v_call: TRBV19
j_call: TRBJ1-1
d_call: -

cdr3_nt: TGTGCCAGCAATTTAGCGGGAGAACCGGATACGCAGTATTTT
cdr3_aa: CASNLAGEPDTQYF
clone_size: -
v_call: TRBV2
j_call: TRBJ2-3
d_call: TRBD2

cdr3_nt: TGTGCCAGCAGCATCCAAGGGGGGGACTATGGCTACACCTTC
cdr3_aa: CASSIQGGDYGYTF
clone_size: -
v_call: TRBV7-8
j_call: TRBJ1-2
d_call: -

cdr3_nt: TGTGCCAGCTCACCCCGGACAGGGGGCAATTCACCCCTCCACTTT
cdr3_aa: CASSPRTGGNSPLHF
clone_size: -
v_call: TRBV18
j_call: TRBJ1-6
d_call: TRBD1

cdr3_nt: TGTGCCAGCAGTGATTTCGGGTCTGTCGCTGAAGCTTTCTTT
cdr3_aa: CASSDFGSVAEAFF
clone_size: few
v_call: TRBV2
j_call: TRBJ1-1
d_call: -

cdr3_nt: TGTGCCAGCAGCCTTAGCGGGAGTGCCGGGGAGCAGTACTTC
cdr3_aa: CASSLSGSAGEQYF
clone_size: -
v_call: TRBV7-9
j_call: TRBJ2-7
d_call: TRBD2

cdr3_nt: TGTGCCAGCAGCTTGTCCCGGACTAGCGGGCAGTTCTTC
cdr3_aa: CASSLSRTSGQFF
clone_size: -
v_call: TRBV7-2
j_call: TRBJ2-1
d_call: TRBD2

cdr3_nt: TGTGCCATCAGTGAGTCAGAAGGACAGGGAACTTACGAGCAGTACTTC
cdr3_aa: CAISESEGQGTYEQYF
clone_size: -
v_call: TRBV10-3
j_call: TRBJ2-7
d_call: TRBD1

cdr3_nt: TGTGCCAGCAGCTTAGGGACAGGTGGAAAACTGTTTTTT
cdr3_aa: CASSLGTGGKLFF
clone_size: -
v_call: TRBV11-3
j_call: TRBJ1-4
d_call: TRBD1

cdr3_nt: TGCGCCAGCAGCTTGGGGGACAGGGAAGGTCAGCCCCAGCATTTT
cdr3_aa: CASSLGDREGQPQHF
clone_size: -
v_call: TRBV5-1
j_call: TRBJ1-5
d_call: TRBD1

cdr3_nt: TGTGCCAGCAGGGGATCGGGGTACTACGAGCAGTACTTC
cdr3_aa: CASRGSGYYEQYF
clone_size: -
v_call: TRBV6-1
j_call: TRBJ2-7
d_call: -

cdr3_nt: TGTGCCAGCAGGGAGGACCTGGGGAAGGAGACCCAGTACTTC
cdr3_aa: CASREDLGKETQYF
clone_size: -
v_call: TRBV5-4
j_call: TRBJ2-5
d_call: -

cdr3_nt: TGTGCCAGCACTTTACCAGGGGCCCGCGACCACTTT
cdr3_aa: CASTLPGARDHF
clone_size: -
v_call: TRBV2
j_call: TRBJ1-6
d_call: -

cdr3_nt: TGTGCCAGCAGCTTTGGGAGAGGAGGGATGGACACTGAAGCTTTCTTT
cdr3_aa: CASSFGRGGMDTEAFF
clone_size: -
v_call: TRBV7-8
j_call: TRBJ1-1
d_call: -

cdr3_nt: TGTGCCAGCAGCTTCCGCGACAGGTCTCTTTATGGCTACACCTTC
cdr3_aa: CASSFRDRSLYGYTF
clone_size: -
v_call: TRBV7-9
j_call: TRBJ1-2
d_call: -

cdr3_nt: TGTGCCAGCAGCCATCCCGGGACAGGGGGCGGTACTGAAGCTTTCTTT
cdr3_aa: CASSHPGTGGGTEAFF
clone_size: -
v_call: TRBV14
j_call: TRBJ1-1
d_call: TRBD1

cdr3_nt: TGTGCCAGTAGTATCGCTACTTCTGGGGCCAACGTCCTGACTTTC
cdr3_aa: CASSIATSGANVLTF
clone_size: -
v_call: TRBV19
j_call: TRBJ2-6
d_call: -

cdr3_nt: TGTGCCAGCAGCTCCACGGGAGAAAAACTGTTTTTT
cdr3_aa: CASSSTGEKLFF
clone_size: -
v_call: TRBV27
j_call: TRBJ1-4
d_call: -

cdr3_nt: TGTGCCAGCACCGCCGGGGGAGCGAACACTGAAGCTTTCTTT
cdr3_aa: CASTAGGANTEAFF
clone_size: -
v_call: TRBV6-6
j_call: TRBJ1-1
d_call: -

cdr3_nt: TGTGCCAGCAGTTACTTGACACCGGGAGAAAAACTGTTTTTT
cdr3_aa: CASSYLTPGEKLFF
clone_size: -
v_call: TRBV6-5
j_call: TRBJ1-4
d_call: -

cdr3_nt: TGTGCCAGCAGTTACGGGGGGGAGGTGAACACTGAAGCTTTCTTT
cdr3_aa: CASSYGGEVNTEAFF
clone_size: medium-sized
v_call: TRBV6-6
j_call: TRBJ1-1
d_call: -

cdr3_nt: TGTGCCAGCAGCGCCCCACTGCGGACAGCCGATAACTATGGCTACACCTTC
cdr3_aa: CASSAPLRTADNYGYTF
clone_size: -
v_call: TRBV9
j_call: TRBJ1-2
d_call: -

cdr3_nt: TGTGCCAGCAGTCAAGGACAGGGGCTAAACACCATATATTTT
cdr3_aa: CASSQGQGLNTIYF
clone_size: -
v_call: TRBV6-6
j_call: TRBJ1-3
d_call: TRBD1

cdr3_nt: TGTGCCAGCAGTGGAGCGACGGCGGGAGGGCGCACAGATACGCAGTATTTT
cdr3_aa: CASSGATAGGRTDTQYF
clone_size: few
v_call: TRBV2
j_call: TRBJ2-3
d_call: TRBD2

cdr3_nt: TGCGCCAGCAGCTTGGAAGGGCTAGCGGGAACAGATACGCAGTATTTT
cdr3_aa: CASSLEGLAGTDTQYF
clone_size: -
v_call: TRBV5-1
j_call: TRBJ2-3
d_call: TRBD2

cdr3_nt: TGTGCCAGCAGGCTCACAGGCGTGTTGAACACTGAAGCTTTCTTT
cdr3_aa: CASRLTGVLNTEAFF
clone_size: -
v_call: TRBV2
j_call: TRBJ1-1
d_call: -

cdr3_nt: TGTGCCAGCAGCGGAGGAAAGCGGGAGTGGAACGAGCAGTACTTC
cdr3_aa: CASSGGKREWNEQYF
clone_size: -
v_call: TRBV11-2
j_call: TRBJ2-7
d_call: TRBD2

cdr3_nt: TGTGCCAGCAGCCCCAGTCGACAGGGGAGTCGGGAGACCCAGTACTTC
cdr3_aa: CASSPSRQGSRETQYF
clone_size: -
v_call: TRBV5-8
j_call: TRBJ2-5
d_call: TRBD1

cdr3_nt: TGTGCCAGCAGTTACGACAGTAATCAGCCCCAGCATTTT
cdr3_aa: CASSYDSNQPQHF
clone_size: -
v_call: TRBV6-5
j_call: TRBJ1-5
d_call: -

cdr3_nt: TGTGCCAGCAGCTTAGATTTAGACAGGGGCTATGGCTACACCTTC
cdr3_aa: CASSLDLDRGYGYTF
clone_size: -
v_call: TRBV11-2
j_call: TRBJ1-2
d_call: TRBD1